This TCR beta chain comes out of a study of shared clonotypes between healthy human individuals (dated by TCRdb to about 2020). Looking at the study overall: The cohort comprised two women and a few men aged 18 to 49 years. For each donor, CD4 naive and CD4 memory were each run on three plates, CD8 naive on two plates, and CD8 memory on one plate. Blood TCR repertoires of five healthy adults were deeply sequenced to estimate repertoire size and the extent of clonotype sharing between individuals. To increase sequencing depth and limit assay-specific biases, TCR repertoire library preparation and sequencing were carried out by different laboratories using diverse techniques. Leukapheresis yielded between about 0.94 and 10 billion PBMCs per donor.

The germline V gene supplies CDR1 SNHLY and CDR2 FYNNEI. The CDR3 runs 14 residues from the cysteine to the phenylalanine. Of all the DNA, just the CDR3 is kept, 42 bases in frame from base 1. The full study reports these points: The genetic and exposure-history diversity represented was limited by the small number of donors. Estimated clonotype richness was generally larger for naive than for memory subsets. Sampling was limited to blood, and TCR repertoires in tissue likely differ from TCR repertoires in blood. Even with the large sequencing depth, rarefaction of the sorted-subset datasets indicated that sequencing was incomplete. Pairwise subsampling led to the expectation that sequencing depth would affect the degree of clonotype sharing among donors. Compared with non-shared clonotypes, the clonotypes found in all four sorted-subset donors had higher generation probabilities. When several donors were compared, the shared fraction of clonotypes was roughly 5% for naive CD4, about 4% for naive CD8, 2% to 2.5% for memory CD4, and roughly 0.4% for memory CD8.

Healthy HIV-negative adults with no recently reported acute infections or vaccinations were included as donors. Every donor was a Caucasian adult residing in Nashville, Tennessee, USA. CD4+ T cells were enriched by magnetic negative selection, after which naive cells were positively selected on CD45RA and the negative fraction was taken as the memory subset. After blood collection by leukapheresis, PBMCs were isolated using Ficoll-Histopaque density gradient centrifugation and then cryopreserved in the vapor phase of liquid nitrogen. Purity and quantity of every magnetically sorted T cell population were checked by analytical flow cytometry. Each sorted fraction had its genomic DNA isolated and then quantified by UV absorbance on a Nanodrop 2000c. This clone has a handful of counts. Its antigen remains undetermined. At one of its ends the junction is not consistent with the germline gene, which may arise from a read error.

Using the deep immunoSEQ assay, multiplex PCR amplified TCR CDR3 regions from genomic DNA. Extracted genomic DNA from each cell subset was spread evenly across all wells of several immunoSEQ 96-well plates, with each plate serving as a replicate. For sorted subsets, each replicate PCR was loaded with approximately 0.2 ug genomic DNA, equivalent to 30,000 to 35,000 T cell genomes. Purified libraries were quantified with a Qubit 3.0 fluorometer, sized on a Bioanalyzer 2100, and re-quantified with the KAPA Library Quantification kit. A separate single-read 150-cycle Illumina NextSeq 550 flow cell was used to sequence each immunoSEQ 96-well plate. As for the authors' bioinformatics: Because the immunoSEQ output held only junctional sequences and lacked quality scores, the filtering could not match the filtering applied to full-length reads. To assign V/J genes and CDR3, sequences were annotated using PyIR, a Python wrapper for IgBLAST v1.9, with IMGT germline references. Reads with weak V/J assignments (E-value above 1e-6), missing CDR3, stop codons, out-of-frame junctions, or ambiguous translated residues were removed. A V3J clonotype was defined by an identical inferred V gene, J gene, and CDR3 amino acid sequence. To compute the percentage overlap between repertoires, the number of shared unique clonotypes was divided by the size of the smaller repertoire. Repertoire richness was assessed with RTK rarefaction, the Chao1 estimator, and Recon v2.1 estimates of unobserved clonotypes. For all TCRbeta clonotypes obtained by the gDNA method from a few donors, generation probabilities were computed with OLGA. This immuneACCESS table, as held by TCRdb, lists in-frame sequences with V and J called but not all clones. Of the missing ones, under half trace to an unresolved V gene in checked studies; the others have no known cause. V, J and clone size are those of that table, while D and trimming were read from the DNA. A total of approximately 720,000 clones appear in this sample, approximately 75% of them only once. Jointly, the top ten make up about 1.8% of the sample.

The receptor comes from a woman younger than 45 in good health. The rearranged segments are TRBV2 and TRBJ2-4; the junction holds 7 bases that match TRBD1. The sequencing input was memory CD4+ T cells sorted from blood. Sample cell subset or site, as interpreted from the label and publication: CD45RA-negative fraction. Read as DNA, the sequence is TGTGCCAGCAGTTTTTCCCCCGGGACAGTTTTTACCAGCTTC. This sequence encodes CASSFSPGTVFTSF. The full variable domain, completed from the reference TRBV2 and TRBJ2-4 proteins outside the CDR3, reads EPEVTQTPSHQVTQMGQEVILRCVPISNHLYFYWYRQILGQKVEFLVSFYNNEISEKSEIFDDQFSVERPDGSNFTLKIRSTKLEDSAMYFCASSFSPGTVFTSFGAGTRLSVL.